These T cell receptor beta chains were read from a single sample in a study of PD-L1 blockade in urothelial cancer. TCRdb's copy holds only in-frame clones and misses some; the assay was immunoSEQ multiplex PCR. The repertoire includes about 84,000 clones, about 80% of them detected once, and more than 8% sits in the top ten. The sequenced sample was PBMCs, obtained around atezolizumab (anti-PD-L1) treatment. These receptors originate from a man in his 70s with urothelial cancer. Each CDR3 is given with its conserved first and last residue. The D gene is left open where the match is weak. For some rows the clone size is stated as once, few or many, or as a class when expanded; others skip it.

TGTGCCATCAGTGAAGGCGGAGGGAACTACGAGCAGTACTTC	CAISEGGGNYEQYF	TRBJ2-7	.	TRBV10-3	.	14
TGTGCCAGCAGCTTAGCCGAGGCAGGGCTGAGAAAACTGTTTTTT	CASSLAEAGLRKLFF	TRBJ1-4	.	TRBV7-9	.	15
TGTGCCAGCAGTTACATCGGTGGTTTGGAGACCCAGTACTTC	CASSYIGGLETQYF	TRBJ2-5	.	TRBV6-5	.	14
TGTGCCAGCAGTGAAGGGGAGGGGAACTATGGCTACACCTTC	CASSEGEGNYGYTF	TRBJ1-2	.	TRBV2	.	14
TGTGCCAGCATACCGGGACAGGTGGATTCACCCCTCCACTTT	CASIPGQVDSPLHF	TRBJ1-6	.	TRBV2	TRBD1	14
TGTGCAAGTCGCTTATATATGCCACAGACGAACACTGAAGCTTTCTTT	CASRLYMPQTNTEAFF	TRBJ1-1	.	TRBV12-2	.	16
TGTGCCAGTATTCTCACCGGGACAGGGGCTGAAGCTTTCTTT	CASILTGTGAEAFF	TRBJ1-1	.	TRBV19	TRBD1	14
TGTGCCAGCAGGACCGGGACTATAAGGAAGGATGAGCAGTTCTTC	CASRTGTIRKDEQFF	TRBJ2-1	.	TRBV28	TRBD2	15
TGTGCCAGCAGTGATCACCGGACAGGGGGCTACGAGCAGTACTTC	CASSDHRTGGYEQYF	TRBJ2-7	.	TRBV2	TRBD1	15
TGTGCCAGCAGCGTAGTAGGGGAAAGGAATGAAAAACTGTTTTTT	CASSVVGERNEKLFF	TRBJ1-4	.	TRBV9	.	15
TGTGCCAGCATGAATGGGGGCTTAGGGCGTTCACCCCTCCACTTT	CASMNGGLGRSPLHF	TRBJ1-6	.	TRBV27	.	15
TGTGCCATCAGCACGACAGGGGGCAATCAGCCCCAGCATTTT	CAISTTGGNQPQHF	TRBJ1-5	.	TRBV10-3	TRBD1	14
TGCGCCAGCAGCAGTGGGACAGTGACTGAAGCTTTCTTT	CASSSGTVTEAFF	TRBJ1-1	.	TRBV5-1	TRBD1	13
TGTGCCAGCAGCCATGGGACTAGCGGAGGGGAGACCCAGTACTTC	CASSHGTSGGETQYF	TRBJ2-5	.	TRBV7-3	TRBD2	15
TGTGCCAGCAGCGCGAACAGGGGGCAAGGCTATGGCTACACCTTC	CASSANRGQGYGYTF	TRBJ1-2	.	TRBV7-6	TRBD1	15
TGTGCCAGCAGCTTTCTCGGTCATCAGCCCCAGCATTTT	CASSFLGHQPQHF	TRBJ1-5	medium-sized	TRBV7-9	.	13
TGTGCCAGCAGTGTCTTGAACACTGAAGCTTTCTTT	CASSVLNTEAFF	TRBJ1-1	.	TRBV6-5	.	12
TGTGCCAGCAGTTCGACCTTGACTAGCGGGAGCAGCACAGATACGCAGTATTTT	CASSSTLTSGSSTDTQYF	TRBJ2-3	once	TRBV27	TRBD2	18
TGCGCCAGCAGCTTGTCGGGAGCTAATGAAAAACTGTTTTTT	CASSLSGANEKLFF	TRBJ1-4	.	TRBV5-1	.	14
TGTGCCAGCAGCTCCTCGGTAAACGGGGAGCTGTTTTTT	CASSSSVNGELFF	TRBJ2-2	.	TRBV7-9	.	13
TGTGCCAGCAGTCCTAGCGGTGTGAAGCAGTTCTTC	CASSPSGVKQFF	TRBJ2-1	few	TRBV5-4	TRBD2	12
TGCGCCAGCAGGGAAGGGACAGGGGACAGCGCAAACTATGGCTACACCTTC	CASREGTGDSANYGYTF	TRBJ1-2	.	TRBV5-1	TRBD1	17
TGTGCCAGCAGCGCAGGGGGACAGGGAGGAGAAAAACTGTTTTTT	CASSAGGQGGEKLFF	TRBJ1-4	.	TRBV9	TRBD1	15
TGCGCCAGCAGCTCCCTCGGGACAGAATACAATGAGCAGTTCTTC	CASSSLGTEYNEQFF	TRBJ2-1	.	TRBV5-1	TRBD1	15
TGTGCCAGCAGTTTATCGTTTAACGGGGACAGGCGAGATCGCGGTGAAGCTTTCTTT	CASSLSFNGDRRDRGEAFF	TRBJ1-1	.	TRBV27	TRBD1	19
TGTGCCAGCAGCCCCGCCTCAGGAGGCGCACCCCTCCACTTT	CASSPASGGAPLHF	TRBJ1-6	.	TRBV7-3	.	14
TGTGCCAGCAGCTCGGGACTTGAGCAGTTCTTC	CASSSGLEQFF	TRBJ2-1	once	TRBV7-9	.	11
TGTGCCAGCAGTGAGACCCTAGGGACAGGCTCCCATCAGCCCCAGCATTTT	CASSETLGTGSHQPQHF	TRBJ1-5	.	TRBV6-1	TRBD1	17
TGTGCCAGCAGCTCCCGTAGGGCTAGCGGAAGGAACACCGGGGAGCTGTTTTTT	CASSSRRASGRNTGELFF	TRBJ2-2	.	TRBV7-6	TRBD2	18
TGTGCCAGCAGTTATGCCCTATCTGGGGCCAACGTCCTGACTTTC	CASSYALSGANVLTF	TRBJ2-6	.	TRBV27	.	15
TGTGCCAGCAGCTTAACTGGAGCGTGGGACACTGAAGCTTTCTTT	CASSLTGAWDTEAFF	TRBJ1-1	.	TRBV7-3	.	15
TGTGCCAGCAGTGATTCAGGGTATAGTACGCAGTATTTT	CASSDSGYSTQYF	TRBJ2-3	.	TRBV6-4	.	13
TGTGCCAGCGACCTAGCGGGGGGTTACAATGAGCAGTTCTTC	CASDLAGGYNEQFF	TRBJ2-1	.	TRBV2	TRBD2	14
TGCGCCAGCAGCTTGGAGATAACAGGGGGAGAGCAGTTCTTC	CASSLEITGGEQFF	TRBJ2-1	.	TRBV5-1	TRBD1	14